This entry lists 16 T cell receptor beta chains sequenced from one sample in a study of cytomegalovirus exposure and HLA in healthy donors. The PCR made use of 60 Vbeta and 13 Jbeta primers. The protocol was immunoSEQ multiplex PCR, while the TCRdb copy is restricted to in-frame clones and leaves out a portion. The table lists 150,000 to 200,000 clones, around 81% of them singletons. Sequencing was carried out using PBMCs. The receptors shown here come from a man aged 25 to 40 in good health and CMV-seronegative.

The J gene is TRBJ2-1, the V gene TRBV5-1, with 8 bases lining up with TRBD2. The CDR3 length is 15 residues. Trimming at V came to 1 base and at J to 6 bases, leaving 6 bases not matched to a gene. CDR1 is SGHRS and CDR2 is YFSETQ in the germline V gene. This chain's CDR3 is CASSLRSGSPNEQFF. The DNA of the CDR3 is TGCGCCAGCAGCTTGAGAAGCGGGAGTCCCAATGAGCAGTTCTTC.

The CDR3 region has the DNA TGTGCCAGCAGCCGACTAGCGGGAGGAAGCACAGATACGCAGTATTTT. Translating gives CASSRLAGGSTDTQYF. V gene TRBV2 combines with J gene TRBJ2-3, with 13 nucleotides matching TRBD2. With V trimmed by 6 bases and J by 0 bases, 3 bases remained unmatched. This CDR3 is built from 16 residues. Germline values: CDR1 SNHLY, CDR2 FYNNEI.

CDR3: CASSRQGTGELFF. The DNA for the CDR3 is TGTGCCAGCTCACGACAGGGGACCGGGGAGCTGTTTTTT. V usage is TRBV18 and J usage is TRBJ2-2; TRBD1 agrees at 8 bases. V shed 4 bases and J 5 bases; nucleotides not matched to a gene: 0. Germline V gives CDR1 KGHSH, CDR2 LQKENI. This CDR3 has 13 residues.

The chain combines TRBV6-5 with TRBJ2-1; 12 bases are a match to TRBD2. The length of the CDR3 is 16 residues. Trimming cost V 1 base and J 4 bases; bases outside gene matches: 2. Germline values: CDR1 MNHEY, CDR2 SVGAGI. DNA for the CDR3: TGTGCCAGCAGTTACTATGGGACTAGCGGGTACAATGAGCAGTTCTTC. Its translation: CASSYYGTSGYNEQFF.

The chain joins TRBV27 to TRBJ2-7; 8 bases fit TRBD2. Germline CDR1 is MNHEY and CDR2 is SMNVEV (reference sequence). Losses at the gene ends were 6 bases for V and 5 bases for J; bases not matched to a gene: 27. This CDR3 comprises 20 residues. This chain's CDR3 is CASRPWVTGGIIPHTDEQYF. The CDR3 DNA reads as TGTGCCAGCAGACCGTGGGTAACGGGAGGGATCATCCCCCATACGGACGAGCAGTACTTC.

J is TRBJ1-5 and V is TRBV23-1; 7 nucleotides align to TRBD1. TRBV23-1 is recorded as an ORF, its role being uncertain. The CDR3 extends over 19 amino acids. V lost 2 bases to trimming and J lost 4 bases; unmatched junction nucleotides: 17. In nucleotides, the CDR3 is TGCGCCAGCAGTCAACGCTCGCTGCAGGGGGGACCTAAGAATCAGCCCCAGCATTTT. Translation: CASSQRSLQGGPKNQPQHF.

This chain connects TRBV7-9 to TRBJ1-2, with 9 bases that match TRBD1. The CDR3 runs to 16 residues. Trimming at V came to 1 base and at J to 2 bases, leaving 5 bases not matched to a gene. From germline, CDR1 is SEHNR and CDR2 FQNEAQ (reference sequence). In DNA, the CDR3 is TGTGCCAGCAGCTTAGGACAGGGGGAACGAAACTATGGCTACACCTTC. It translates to CASSLGQGERNYGYTF.

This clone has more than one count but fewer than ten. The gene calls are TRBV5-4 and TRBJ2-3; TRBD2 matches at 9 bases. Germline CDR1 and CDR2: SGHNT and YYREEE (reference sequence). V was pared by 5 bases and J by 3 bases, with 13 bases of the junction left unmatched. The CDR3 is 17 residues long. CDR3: CASRPGLAPFETDTQYF. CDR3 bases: TGTGCCAGCAGACCGGGACTAGCTCCCTTCGAGACAGATACGCAGTATTTT.

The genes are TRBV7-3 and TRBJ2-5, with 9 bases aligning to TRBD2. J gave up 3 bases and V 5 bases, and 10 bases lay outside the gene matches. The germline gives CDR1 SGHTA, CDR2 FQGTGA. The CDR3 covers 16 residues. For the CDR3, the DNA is TGTGCCAGCAGCCAAGTAGAGACTAGCGGTGAAGAGACCCAGTACTTC. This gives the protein CASSQVETSGEETQYF.

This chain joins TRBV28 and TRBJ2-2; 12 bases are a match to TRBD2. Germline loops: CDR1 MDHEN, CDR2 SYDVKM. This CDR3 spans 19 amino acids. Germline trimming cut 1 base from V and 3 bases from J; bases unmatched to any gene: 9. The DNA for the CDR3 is TGTGCCAGCAGTTTATTCTGGACTAGCGGGGAGAGGGACACCGGGGAGCTGTTTTTT. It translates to CASSLFWTSGERDTGELFF. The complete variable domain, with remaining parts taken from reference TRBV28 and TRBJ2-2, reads DVKVTQSSRYLVKRTGEKVFLECVQDMDHENMFWYRQDPGLGLRLIYFSYDVKMKEKGDIPEGYSVSREKKERFSLILESASTNQTSMYLCASSLFWTSGERDTGELFFGEGSRLTVL.

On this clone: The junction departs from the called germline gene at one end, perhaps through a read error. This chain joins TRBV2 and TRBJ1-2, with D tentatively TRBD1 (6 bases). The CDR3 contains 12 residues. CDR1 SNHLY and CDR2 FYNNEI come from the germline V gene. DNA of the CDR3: TGTGCCAGCAGTGCAGGGGACTATGGCTACCCCTTC. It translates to CASSAGDYGYPF.

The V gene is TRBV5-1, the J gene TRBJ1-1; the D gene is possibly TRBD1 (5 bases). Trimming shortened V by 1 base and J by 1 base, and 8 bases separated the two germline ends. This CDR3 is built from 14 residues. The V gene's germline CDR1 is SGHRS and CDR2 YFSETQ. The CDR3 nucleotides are TGCGCCAGCAGCTTGTGGGGCGCGAACACTGAAGCTTTCTTT. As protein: CASSLWGANTEAFF. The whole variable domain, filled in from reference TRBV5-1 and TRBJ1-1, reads KAGVTQTPRYLIKTRGQQVTLSCSPISGHRSVSWYQQTPGQGLQFLFEYFSETQRNKGNFPGRFSGRQFSNSRSEMNVSTLELGDSALYLCASSLWGANTEAFFGQGTRLTVV.

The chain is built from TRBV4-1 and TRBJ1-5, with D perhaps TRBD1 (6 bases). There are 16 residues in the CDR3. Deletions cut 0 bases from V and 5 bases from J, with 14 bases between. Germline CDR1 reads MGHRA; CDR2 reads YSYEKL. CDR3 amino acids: CASSQEDRQAYQPQHF. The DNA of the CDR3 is TGCGCCAGCAGCCAAGAGGACCGACAGGCGTATCAGCCCCAGCATTTT.

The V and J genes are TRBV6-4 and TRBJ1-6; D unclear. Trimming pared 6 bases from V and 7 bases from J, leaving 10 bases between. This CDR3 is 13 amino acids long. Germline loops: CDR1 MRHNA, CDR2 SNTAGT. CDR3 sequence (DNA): TGTGCCAGCAGACGAGGGTTGAATTCACCCCTCCACTTT. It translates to CASRRGLNSPLHF.

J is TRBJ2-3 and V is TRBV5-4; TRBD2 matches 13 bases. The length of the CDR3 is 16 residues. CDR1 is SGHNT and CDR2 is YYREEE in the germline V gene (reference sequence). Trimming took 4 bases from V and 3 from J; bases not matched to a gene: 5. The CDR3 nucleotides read TGTGCCAGCAGCATAAGACTAGCGGGAGGTACAGATACGCAGTATTTT. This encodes CASSIRLAGGTDTQYF.

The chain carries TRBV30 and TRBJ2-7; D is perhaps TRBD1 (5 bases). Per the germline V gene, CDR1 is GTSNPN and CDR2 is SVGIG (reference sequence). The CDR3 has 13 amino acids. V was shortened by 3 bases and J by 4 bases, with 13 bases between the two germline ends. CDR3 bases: TGTGCCTGGAGAGTGGCAGGGTTGTACGAGCAGTACTTC. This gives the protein CAWRVAGLYEQYF.